This entry concerns a single T cell receptor beta chain. This clonotype was counted many times. Its antigen is unknown. No qualities accompany the bases; no much larger clone lies one base away. These data belong to a study of T-cell reconstitution after alpha-beta-depleted transplantation in children (dated by TCRdb to the mid-2010s). Context from the whole study: The study quantitatively tracked T-cell immune reconstitution after TCRalphabeta/CD19-depleted allogeneic hematopoietic cell transplantation in children using TCR repertoire profiling.

Libraries were prepared through PCR. The sequencing machine was an Illumina HiSeq 2500. TCR libraries were prepared with molecular barcoding, using unique molecular identifiers to normalize TCRbeta repertoire quantification. Using fastp trimming at Q25 and MiXCR clonotype assembly, TCRdb reanalyzed the public sequencing data and kept in-frame beta chains. Rows merge per CDR3 protein into single entries with the most common DNA and genes. Across this sample there are about 900,000 distinct CDR3 sequences, with about 29% seen only once. Clones ranked in the top ten supply under 30% of the sample. The cysteine opens and the phenylalanine closes a CDR3 of 14 amino acids. The only DNA kept is the CDR3, 42 bases in frame from the first base. The V end loses 0 bases and the J end loses 4 bases, and a stretch of 8 bases separates them. CDR1 SGHRS and CDR2 YFSETQ are derived from the germline V gene. The intended sense of this specimen's treatment or condition label: allogeneic hematopoietic cell transplantation with graft depleted of TCRalphabeta T cells and CD19 B cells. Transplant recipients were children who received TCRalphabeta/CD19-depleted allogeneic hematopoietic cell grafts.

What the authors observed across the whole study: In some patients, high TCRbeta diversity at day 60 was attributed to recipient T cells and intrathymic progenitors that had survived conditioning. The apparently early recovery of alphabetaT-cell counts about two months after transplant reportedly depended on only several hundred rapidly expanded clones that came from non-depleted graft cells. Over subsequent months, a decline in hyperexpanded clone frequencies was noted, and after one year, T-cell counts and TCRbeta diversity were mostly ascribed to newly produced T cells.

The TCR was taken from a boy under two years old who had a stem cell transplant for SCID, so the T cells may come from the graft donor. Sequencing used PBMCs, mostly from graft donor cells, obtained 360 days after TCRalphabeta/CD19-depleted stem cell transplant. The chain joins TRBV5-1 to TRBJ2-1, with TRBD2 tentatively as D gene (6 bases match). The sequenced DNA: TGCGCCAGCAGCTTGGGGGACTTGTACAATGAGCAGTTCTTC. Protein translation: CASSLGDLYNEQFF.